This TCR beta chain was observed in a study of blood T cell repertoires in COVID-19. Overall study context: Both acute and convalescent COVID-19 samples were obtained from the United States, Italy and Spain.

Grouping used clinical history reported by participants in a survey and questionnaire. Recovery among Cohort 3 donors was established by two negative PCRs, clearance, or symptom resolution. Some clones are missing from TCRdb's copy, which holds only in-frame ones; the method was immunoSEQ multiplex PCR. This repertoire shows about 460,000 clones, approximately 91% found once; its top ten account for around 7.9%. In its sample, this clone was seen once. The sequenced sample consisted of PBMCs or T cells enriched from blood (not recorded which). This receptor was obtained from an older woman who had recovered from COVID-19.

CDR3 DNA: TGTGCCAGCAGTTACTCGAGCACTGAAGCTTTCTTT. This sequence encodes CASSYSSTEAFF. This chain connects TRBV6-5 to TRBJ1-1; unclear D gene. The CDR3 contains 12 residues. The ends were cut back, 0 bases at V and 4 bases at J, with 3 bases in the middle. The germline V gene encodes CDR1 MNHEY and CDR2 SVGAGI.